This T cell receptor (beta chain) comes out of a study of T cells in Graves' hyperthyroidism and ophthalmopathy. The germline CDR1 and CDR2 sequences are KGHDR and SFDVKD. The CDR3 has 15 amino acids. The ends were cut back, 7 bases at V and 5 bases at J, with 16 bases in the middle. General study results and limits: Also found in blood were most expanded thyroid clonotypes above 0.001. The model's output predicted ophthalmopathy at a median of roughly 6.9 months prior to onset.

TCR beta CDR3 regions were amplified from RNA. TCR CDR3 regions were first amplified by RT-PCR with HTBI primers. TCRdb re-called the multiplex PCR reads with MiXCR, one entry per CDR3 protein. Found here are 370,000 or so distinct CDR3 sequences, just under 25% of them singletons; the top ten hold 73%. A note on this clonotype: As yet, its antigen is unknown.

This rearrangement joins TRBV24-1 to TRBJ2-2; D is perhaps TRBD1 (7 bases). The specimen was blood. The clonotype originates from a man between 45 and 60 years old with Graves' hyperthyroidism. CDR3 residues: CATREDRRGTGELFF. The CDR3, as DNA: TGTGCCACCAGGGAGGACAGGAGGGGTACCGGGGAGCTGTTTTTT.